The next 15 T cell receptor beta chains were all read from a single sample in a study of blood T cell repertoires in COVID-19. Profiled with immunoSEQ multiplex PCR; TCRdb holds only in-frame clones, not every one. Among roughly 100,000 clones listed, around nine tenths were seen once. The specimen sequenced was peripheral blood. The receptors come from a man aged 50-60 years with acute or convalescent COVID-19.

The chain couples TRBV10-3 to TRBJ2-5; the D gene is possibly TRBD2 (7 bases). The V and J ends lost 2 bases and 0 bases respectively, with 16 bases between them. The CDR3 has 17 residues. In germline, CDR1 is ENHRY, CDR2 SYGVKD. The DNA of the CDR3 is TGTGCCATCAGTGAGAGGGGGGGGACCACGTACCAAGAGACCCAGTACTTC. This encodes CAISERGGTTYQETQYF.

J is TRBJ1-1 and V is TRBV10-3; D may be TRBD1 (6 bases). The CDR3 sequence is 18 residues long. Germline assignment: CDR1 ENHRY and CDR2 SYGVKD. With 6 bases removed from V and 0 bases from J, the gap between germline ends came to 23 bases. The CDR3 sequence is CAIRVTRQTGDMNTEAFF. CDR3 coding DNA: TGTGCCATCAGGGTTACCAGACAGACAGGCGACATGAACACTGAAGCTTTCTTT.

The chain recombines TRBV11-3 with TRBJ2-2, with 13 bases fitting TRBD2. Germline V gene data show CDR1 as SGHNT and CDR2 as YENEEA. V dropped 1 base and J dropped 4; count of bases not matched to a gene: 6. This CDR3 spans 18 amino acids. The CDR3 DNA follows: TGTGCCAGCAGCTTAGCCCTACTAGCGGGAGGGCCCACCGGGGAGCTGTTTTTT. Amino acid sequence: CASSLALLAGGPTGELFF.

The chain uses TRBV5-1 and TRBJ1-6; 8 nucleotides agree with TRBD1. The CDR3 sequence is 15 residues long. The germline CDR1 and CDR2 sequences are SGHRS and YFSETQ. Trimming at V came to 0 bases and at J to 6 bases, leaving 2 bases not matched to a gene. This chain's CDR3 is CASSLVGQGNSPLHF. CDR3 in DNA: TGCGCCAGCAGCTTGGTCGGACAGGGTAATTCACCCCTCCACTTT.

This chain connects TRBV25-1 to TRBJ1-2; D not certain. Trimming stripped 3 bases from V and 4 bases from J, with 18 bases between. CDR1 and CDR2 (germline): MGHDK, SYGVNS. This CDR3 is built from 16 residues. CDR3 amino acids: CASSDPSRPSVYGYTF. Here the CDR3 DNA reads TGTGCCAGCAGTGACCCATCCCGTCCATCAGTCTATGGCTACACCTTC.

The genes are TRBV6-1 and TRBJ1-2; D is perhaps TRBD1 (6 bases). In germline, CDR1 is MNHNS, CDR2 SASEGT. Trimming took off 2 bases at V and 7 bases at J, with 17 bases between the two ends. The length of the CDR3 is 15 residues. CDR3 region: CASSENRGGASGYTF. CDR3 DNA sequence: TGTGCCAGCAGTGAAAATCGCGGGGGCGCCTCTGGCTACACCTTC.

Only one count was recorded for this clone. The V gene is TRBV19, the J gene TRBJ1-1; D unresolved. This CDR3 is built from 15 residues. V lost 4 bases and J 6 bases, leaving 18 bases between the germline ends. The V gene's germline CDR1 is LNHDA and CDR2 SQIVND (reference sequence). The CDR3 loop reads CASSTSSTGIPEAFF. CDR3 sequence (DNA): TGTGCCAGTAGTACCTCCTCCACGGGTATCCCTGAAGCTTTCTTT. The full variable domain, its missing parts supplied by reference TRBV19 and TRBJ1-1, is DGGITQSPKYLFRKEGQNVTLSCEQNLNHDAMYWYRQDPGQGLRLIYYSQIVNDFQKGDIAEGYSVSREKKESFPLTVTSAQKNPTAFYLCASSTSSTGIPEAFFGQGTRLTVV.

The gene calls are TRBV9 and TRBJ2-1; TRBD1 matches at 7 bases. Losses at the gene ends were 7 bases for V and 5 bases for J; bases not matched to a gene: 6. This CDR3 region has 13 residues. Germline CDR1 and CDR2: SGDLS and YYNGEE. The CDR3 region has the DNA TGTGCCAGCCGACAGACAGGGAACAATGAGCAGTTCTTC. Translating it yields CASRQTGNNEQFF.

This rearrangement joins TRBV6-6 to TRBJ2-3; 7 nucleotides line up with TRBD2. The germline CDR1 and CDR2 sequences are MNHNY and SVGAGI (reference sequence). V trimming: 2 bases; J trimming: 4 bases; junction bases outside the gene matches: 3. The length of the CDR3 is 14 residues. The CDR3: CASSYGGGSDTQYF. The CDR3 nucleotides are TGTGCCAGCAGTTACGGGGGGGGATCAGATACGCAGTATTTT.

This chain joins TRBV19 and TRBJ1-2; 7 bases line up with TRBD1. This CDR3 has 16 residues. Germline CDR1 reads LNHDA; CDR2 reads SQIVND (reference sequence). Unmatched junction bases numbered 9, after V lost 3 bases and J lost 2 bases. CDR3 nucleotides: TGTGCCAGTAGTATGCCACAGGGGATGGGAAACTATGGCTACACCTTC. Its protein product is CASSMPQGMGNYGYTF.

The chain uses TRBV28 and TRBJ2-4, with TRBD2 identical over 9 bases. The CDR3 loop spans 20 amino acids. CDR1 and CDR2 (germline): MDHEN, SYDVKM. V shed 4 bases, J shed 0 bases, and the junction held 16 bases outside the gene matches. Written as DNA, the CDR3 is TGTGCCAGCAGTTCTTACAGCAGCCTAGCGGGATTACTAGCCAAAAACATTCAGTACTTC. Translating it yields CASSSYSSLAGLLAKNIQYF.

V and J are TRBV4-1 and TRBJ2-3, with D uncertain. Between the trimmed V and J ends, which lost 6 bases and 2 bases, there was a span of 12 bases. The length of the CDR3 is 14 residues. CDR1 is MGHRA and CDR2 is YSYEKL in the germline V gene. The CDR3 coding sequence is TGCGCCAGCAGAAGAGAGGTCTCCACAGATACGCAGTATTTT. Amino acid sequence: CASRREVSTDTQYF.

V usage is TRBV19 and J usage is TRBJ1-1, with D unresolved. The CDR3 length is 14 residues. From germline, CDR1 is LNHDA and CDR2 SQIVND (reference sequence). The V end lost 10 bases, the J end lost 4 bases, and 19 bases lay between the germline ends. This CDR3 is CATGAAPYGTEAFF. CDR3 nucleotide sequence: TGTGCCACTGGAGCCGCGCCCTACGGCACTGAAGCTTTCTTT.

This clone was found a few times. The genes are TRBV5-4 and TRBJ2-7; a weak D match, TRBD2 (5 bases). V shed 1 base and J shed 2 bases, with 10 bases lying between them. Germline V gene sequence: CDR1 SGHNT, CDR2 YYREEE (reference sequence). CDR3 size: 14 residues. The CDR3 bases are TGTGCCAGCAGCTTGTTGGACGGGACCTACGAGCAGTACTTC. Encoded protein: CASSLLDGTYEQYF.

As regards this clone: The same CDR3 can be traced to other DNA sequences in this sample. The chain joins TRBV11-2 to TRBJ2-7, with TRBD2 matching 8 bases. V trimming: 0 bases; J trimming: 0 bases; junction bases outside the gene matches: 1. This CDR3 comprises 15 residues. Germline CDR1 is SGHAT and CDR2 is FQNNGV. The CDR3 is CASSLELAGSYEQYF. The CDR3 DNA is TGTGCCAGCAGCTTAGAGCTAGCGGGCTCCTACGAGCAGTACTTC. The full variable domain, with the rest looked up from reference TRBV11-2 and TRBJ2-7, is EAGVAQSPRYKIIEKRQSVAFWCNPISGHATLYWYQQILGQGPKLLIQFQNNGVVDDSQLPKDRFSAERLKGVDSTLKIQPAKLEDSAVYLCASSLELAGSYEQYFGPGTRLTVT.